The rows below give T cell receptor beta chains drawn from one sample of a study of T cell responses to AZD1222 COVID-19 vaccine. The data were produced by immunoSEQ multiplex PCR, yet TCRdb's version contains in-frame clones alone and is incomplete. The data contain 170,000 or so clones, 80% to 95% of them seen just once; the ten biggest clones take up around 0.97%. This material consisted of peripheral blood, taken 28 days after the second dose of the MenACWY control vaccine. The receptors shown here come from an adult who received the MenACWY meningococcal vaccine as a control. Each CDR3 is given with its conserved first and last residue. Each record gives: J gene, V gene, CDR3 protein.

TRBJ1-2,TRBV4-1,CASSPDRDRTF
TRBJ2-1,TRBV5-4,CASSLEPGGGFF
TRBJ1-5,TRBV6-5,CASSYSVNQPQHF
TRBJ1-3,TRBV9,CASSRGSGRAGNTIYF
TRBJ1-3,TRBV5-1,CASSLGQGGTIYF
TRBJ2-3,TRBV19,CASSPAGGRTDTQYF
TRBJ2-3,TRBV5-1,CASSLQTGTVDTQYF
TRBJ2-2,TRBV11-3,CASSPGLGGSGAINTGELFF
TRBJ1-3,TRBV6-5,CASSYSNGNTIYF
TRBJ1-1,TRBV11-1,CASSYPGNEAFF
TRBJ2-5,TRBV4-2,CASSYTSGTSGALQETQYF
TRBJ2-2,TRBV5-1,CASQQNPNTGELFF
TRBJ1-1,TRBV4-1,CASSLHGGAGRSMNTEAFF
TRBJ1-4,TRBV3-1/TRBV3-2,CASSQGTGGVNGEKLFF
TRBJ1-6,TRBV28,CASSFLRLNSPLHF
TRBJ2-1,TRBV7-3,CASSSSVGGAPDEQFF
TRBJ2-7,TRBV15,CATSRDSGYEQYF
TRBJ1-5,TRBV5-6,CASSLRGGTRNQPQHF
TRBJ2-2,TRBV5-1,CASSRTGSDTGELFF
TRBJ2-1,TRBV3-1/TRBV3-2,CASSEADRGVHEQFF
TRBJ1-6,TRBV7-2,CASSLGGEVSPLHF
TRBJ1-1,TRBV30,CAWSVVPGATEAFF
TRBJ1-1,TRBV25-1,CASGQRQGRAFF
TRBJ1-2,TRBV3-1/TRBV3-2,CASSQVSANYGYTF
TRBJ1-2,TRBV7-9,CASTATGVHGYTF